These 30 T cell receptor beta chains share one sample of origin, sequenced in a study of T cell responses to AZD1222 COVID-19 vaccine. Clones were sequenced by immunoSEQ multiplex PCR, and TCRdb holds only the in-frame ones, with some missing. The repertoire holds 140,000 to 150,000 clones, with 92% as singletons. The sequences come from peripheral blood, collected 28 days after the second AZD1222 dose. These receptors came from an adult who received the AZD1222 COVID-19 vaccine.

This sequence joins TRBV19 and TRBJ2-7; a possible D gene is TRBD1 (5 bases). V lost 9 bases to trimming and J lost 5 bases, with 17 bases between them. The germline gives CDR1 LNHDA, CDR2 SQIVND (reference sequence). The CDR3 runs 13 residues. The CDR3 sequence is CASRVMGSHEQYF. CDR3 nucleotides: TGTGCCAGCAGGGTAATGGGCTCGCACGAGCAGTACTTC.

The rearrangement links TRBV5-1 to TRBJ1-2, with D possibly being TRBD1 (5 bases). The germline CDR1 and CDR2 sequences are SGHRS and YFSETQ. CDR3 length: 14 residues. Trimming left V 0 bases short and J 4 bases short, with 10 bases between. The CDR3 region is CASSLGGPVYGYTF. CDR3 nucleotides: TGCGCCAGCAGCTTGGGGGGACCCGTCTATGGCTACACCTTC.

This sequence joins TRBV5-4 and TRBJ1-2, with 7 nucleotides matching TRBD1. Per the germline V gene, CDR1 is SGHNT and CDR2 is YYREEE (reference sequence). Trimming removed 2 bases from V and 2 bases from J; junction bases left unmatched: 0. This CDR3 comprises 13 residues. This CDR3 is CASSLQGNYGYTF. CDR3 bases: TGTGCCAGCAGCTTACAGGGGAACTATGGCTACACCTTC.

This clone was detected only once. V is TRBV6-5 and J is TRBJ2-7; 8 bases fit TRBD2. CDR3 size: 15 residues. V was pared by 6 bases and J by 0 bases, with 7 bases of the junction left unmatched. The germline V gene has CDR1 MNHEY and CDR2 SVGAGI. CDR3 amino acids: CASRSQLADSYEQYF. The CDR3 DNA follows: TGTGCCAGCAGAAGCCAACTAGCGGACTCCTACGAGCAGTACTTC.

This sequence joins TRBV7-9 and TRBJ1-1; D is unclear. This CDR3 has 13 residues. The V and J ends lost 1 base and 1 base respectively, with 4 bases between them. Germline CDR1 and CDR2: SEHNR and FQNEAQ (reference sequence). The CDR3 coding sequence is TGTGCCAGCAGCTTAGTGGGGAACACTGAAGCTTTCTTT. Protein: CASSLVGNTEAFF.

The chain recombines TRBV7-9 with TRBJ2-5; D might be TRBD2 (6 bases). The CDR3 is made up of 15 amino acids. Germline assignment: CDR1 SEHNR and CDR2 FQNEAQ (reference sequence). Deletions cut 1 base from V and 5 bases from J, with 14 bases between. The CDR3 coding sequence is TGTGCCAGCAGCTTAGAAGGTCGGGGGAGGGAGACCCAGTACTTC. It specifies CASSLEGRGRETQYF.

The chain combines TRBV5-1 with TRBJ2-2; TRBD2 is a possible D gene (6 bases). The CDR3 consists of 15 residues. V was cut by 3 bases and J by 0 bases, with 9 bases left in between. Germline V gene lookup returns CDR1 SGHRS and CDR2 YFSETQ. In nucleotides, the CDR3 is TGCGCCAGCAGCTCTCGGGGGTCGAACACCGGGGAGCTGTTTTTT. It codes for CASSSRGSNTGELFF.

The CDR3: CASSYAWQGGTGELFF. The DNA of the CDR3 is TGTGCCAGCAGTTACGCGTGGCAGGGAGGCACCGGGGAGCTGTTTTTT. V gene TRBV6-5 combines with J gene TRBJ2-2, with D tentatively TRBD2 (6 bases). Germline V gives CDR1 MNHEY, CDR2 SVGAGI. This CDR3 comprises 16 residues. The V and J ends lost 2 bases and 4 bases respectively, with 14 bases between them.

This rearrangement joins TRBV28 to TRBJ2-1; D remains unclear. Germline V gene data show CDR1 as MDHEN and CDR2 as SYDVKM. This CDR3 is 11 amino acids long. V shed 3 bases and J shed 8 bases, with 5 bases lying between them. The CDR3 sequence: CASSFRDEQFF. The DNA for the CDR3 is TGTGCCAGCAGTTTTCGGGATGAGCAGTTCTTC.

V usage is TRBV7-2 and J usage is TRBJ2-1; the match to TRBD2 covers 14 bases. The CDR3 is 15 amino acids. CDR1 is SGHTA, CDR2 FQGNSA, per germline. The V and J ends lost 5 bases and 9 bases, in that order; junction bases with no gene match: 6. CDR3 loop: CASSVGLAGAVEQFF. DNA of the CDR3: TGTGCCAGCAGCGTGGGACTAGCGGGAGCTGTTGAGCAGTTCTTC.

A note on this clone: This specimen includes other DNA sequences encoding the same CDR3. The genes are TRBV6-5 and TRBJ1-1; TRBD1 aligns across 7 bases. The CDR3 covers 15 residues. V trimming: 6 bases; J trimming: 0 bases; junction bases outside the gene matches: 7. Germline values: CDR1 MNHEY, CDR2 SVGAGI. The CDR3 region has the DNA TGTGCCAGCAGACCCGGGACAGCAATGAACACTGAAGCTTTCTTT. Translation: CASRPGTAMNTEAFF.

The CDR3 is CASSLTPYLVNEQFF. The CDR3 nucleotides read TGTGCCAGCAGCTTAACCCCCTACCTTGTGAATGAGCAGTTCTTC. The chain carries TRBV7-8 and TRBJ2-1; D gene uncertain. The ends were cut back, 2 bases at V and 7 bases at J, with 15 bases in the middle. The CDR3 sequence is 15 residues long. From germline, CDR1 is SGHVS and CDR2 FQNEAQ.

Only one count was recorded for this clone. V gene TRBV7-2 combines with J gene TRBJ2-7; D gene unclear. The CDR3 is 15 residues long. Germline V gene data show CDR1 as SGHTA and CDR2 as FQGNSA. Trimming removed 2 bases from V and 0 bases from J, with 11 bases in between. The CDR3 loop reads CASSLLADSSYEQYF. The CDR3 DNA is TGTGCCAGCAGCTTACTCGCGGATAGCTCCTACGAGCAGTACTTC.

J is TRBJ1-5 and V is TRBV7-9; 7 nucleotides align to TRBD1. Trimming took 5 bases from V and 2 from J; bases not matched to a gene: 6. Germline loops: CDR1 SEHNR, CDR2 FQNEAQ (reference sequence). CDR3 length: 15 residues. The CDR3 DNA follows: TGTGCCAGCAGCACCGGGACAGTGGGCAATCAGCCCCAGCATTTT. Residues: CASSTGTVGNQPQHF.

The CDR3 is CASTLPSRNNEQFF. The CDR3 DNA sequence: TGTGCCAGCACCCTCCCCTCCCGGAACAATGAGCAGTTCTTC. The J gene is TRBJ2-1, the V gene TRBV11-2; D is uncertain. V shed 7 bases and J shed 5 bases, with 15 bases lying between them. The V gene's germline CDR1 is SGHAT and CDR2 FQNNGV. The CDR3 length is 14 residues. The full variable domain, in which reference TRBV11-2 and TRBJ2-1 provide the parts outside the CDR3, is EAGVAQSPRYKIIEKRQSVAFWCNPISGHATLYWYQQILGQGPKLLIQFQNNGVVDDSQLPKDRFSAERLKGVDSTLKIQPAKLEDSAVYLCASTLPSRNNEQFFGPGTRLTVL.

The CDR3 DNA reads TGTGCCAGCATCTCCGGGGTGGGGGGCAATCAGCCCCAGCATTTT. Protein: CASISGVGGNQPQHF. This rearrangement joins TRBV5-8 to TRBJ1-5; D possibly corresponds to TRBD1 (5 bases). Germline loops: CDR1 SGHTS, CDR2 YDEGEE. The V end lost 6 bases, the J end lost 2 bases, and 15 bases lay between the germline ends. This CDR3 region has 15 residues. Based on the CDR3 plus reference TRBV5-8 and TRBJ1-5, the full variable domain is EAGVTQSPTHLIKTRGQQATLRCSPISGHTSVYWYQQALGLGLQFLLWYDEGEERNRGNFPPRFSGRQFPNYSSELNVNALELEDSALYLCASISGVGGNQPQHFGDGTRLSIL.

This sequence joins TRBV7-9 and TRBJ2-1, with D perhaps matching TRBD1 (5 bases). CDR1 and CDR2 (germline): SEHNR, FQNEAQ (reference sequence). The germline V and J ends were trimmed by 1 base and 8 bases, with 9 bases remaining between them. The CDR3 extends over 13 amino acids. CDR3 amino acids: CASSLEGWHEQFF. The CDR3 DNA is TGTGCCAGCAGCTTAGAGGGGTGGCATGAGCAGTTCTTC.

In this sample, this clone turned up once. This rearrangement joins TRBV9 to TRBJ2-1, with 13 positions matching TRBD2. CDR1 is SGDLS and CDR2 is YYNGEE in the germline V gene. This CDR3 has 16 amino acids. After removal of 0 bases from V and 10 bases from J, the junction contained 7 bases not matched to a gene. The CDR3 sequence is CASSVGGTSGTGEQFF. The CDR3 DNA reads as TGTGCCAGCAGCGTAGGAGGGACTAGCGGGACTGGAGAGCAGTTCTTC.

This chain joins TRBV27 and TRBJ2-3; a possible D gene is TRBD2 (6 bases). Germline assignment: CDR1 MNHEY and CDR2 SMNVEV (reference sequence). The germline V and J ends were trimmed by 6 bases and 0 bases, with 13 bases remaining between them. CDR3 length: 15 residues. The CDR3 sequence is CASSLGLYSTDTQYF. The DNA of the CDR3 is TGTGCCAGCAGCCTGGGACTTTACAGCACAGATACGCAGTATTTT.

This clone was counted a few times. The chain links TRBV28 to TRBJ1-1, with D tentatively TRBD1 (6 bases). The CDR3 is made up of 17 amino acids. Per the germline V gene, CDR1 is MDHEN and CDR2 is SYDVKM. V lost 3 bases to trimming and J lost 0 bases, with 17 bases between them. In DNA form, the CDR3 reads TGTGCCAGCAGTTTGGGCTCGGGGGCCCCCATGAACACTGAAGCTTTCTTT. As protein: CASSLGSGAPMNTEAFF. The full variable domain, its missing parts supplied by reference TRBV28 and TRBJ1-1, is DVKVTQSSRYLVKRTGEKVFLECVQDMDHENMFWYRQDPGLGLRLIYFSYDVKMKEKGDIPEGYSVSREKKERFSLILESASTNQTSMYLCASSLGSGAPMNTEAFFGQGTRLTVV.

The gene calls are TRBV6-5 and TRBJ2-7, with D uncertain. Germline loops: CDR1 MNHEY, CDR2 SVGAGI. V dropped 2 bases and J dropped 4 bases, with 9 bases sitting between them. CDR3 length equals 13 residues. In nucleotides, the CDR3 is TGTGCCAGCAGTTACACCTCAAATTACGAGCAGTACTTC. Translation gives CASSYTSNYEQYF.

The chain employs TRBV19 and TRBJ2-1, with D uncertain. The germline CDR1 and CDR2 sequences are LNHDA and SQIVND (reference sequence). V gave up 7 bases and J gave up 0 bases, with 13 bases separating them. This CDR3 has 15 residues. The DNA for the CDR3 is TGTGCCAGTAATCGAAGGTCCTACTCCTACAATGAGCAGTTCTTC. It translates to CASNRRSYSYNEQFF.

The DNA of the CDR3 is TGTGCCAGCAGCCCCGGACGCCTAATGAACACTGAAGCTTTCTTT. This codes for CASSPGRLMNTEAFF. The chain carries TRBV16 and TRBJ1-1; D is ambiguous. The CDR3 is 15 residues long. From germline, CDR1 is KGHSY and CDR2 FQNENV. V was cut by 4 bases and J by 0 bases, with 12 bases left in between.

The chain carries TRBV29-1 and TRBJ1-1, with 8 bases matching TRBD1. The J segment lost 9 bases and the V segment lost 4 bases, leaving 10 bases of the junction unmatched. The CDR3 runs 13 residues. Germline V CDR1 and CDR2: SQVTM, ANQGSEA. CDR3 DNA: TGCAGCGTTGCAGCGACAGGGGCTGGAAAAGCTTTCTTT. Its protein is CSVAATGAGKAFF. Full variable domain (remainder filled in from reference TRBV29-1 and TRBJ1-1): SAVISQKPSRDICQRGTSLTIQCQVDSQVTMMFWYRQQPGQSLTLIATANQGSEATYESGFVIDKFPISRPNLTFSTLTVSNMSPEDSSIYLCSVAATGAGKAFFGQGTRLTVV.

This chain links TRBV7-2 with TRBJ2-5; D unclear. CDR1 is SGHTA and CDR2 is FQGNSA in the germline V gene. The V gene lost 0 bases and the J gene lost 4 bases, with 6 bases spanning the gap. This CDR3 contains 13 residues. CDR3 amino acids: CASSLAWRETQYF. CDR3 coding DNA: TGTGCCAGCAGCTTAGCGTGGCGAGAGACCCAGTACTTC.

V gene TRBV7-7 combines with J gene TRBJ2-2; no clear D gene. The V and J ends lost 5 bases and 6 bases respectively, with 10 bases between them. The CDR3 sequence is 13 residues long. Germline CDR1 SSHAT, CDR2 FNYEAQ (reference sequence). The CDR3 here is CASSQAGAGELFF. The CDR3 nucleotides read TGTGCCAGCAGCCAAGCAGGAGCCGGGGAGCTGTTTTTT.

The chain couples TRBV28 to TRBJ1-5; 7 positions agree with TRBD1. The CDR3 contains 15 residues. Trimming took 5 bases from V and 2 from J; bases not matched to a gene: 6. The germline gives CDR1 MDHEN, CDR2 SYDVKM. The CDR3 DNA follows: TGTGCCAGCAGTATAAGGGGGCGCGGCAATCAGCCCCAGCATTTT. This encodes CASSIRGRGNQPQHF.

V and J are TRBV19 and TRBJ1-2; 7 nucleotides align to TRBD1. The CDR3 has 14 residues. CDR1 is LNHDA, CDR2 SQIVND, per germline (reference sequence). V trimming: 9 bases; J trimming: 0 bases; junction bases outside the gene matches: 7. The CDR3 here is CASIRTGANYGYTF. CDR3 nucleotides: TGTGCCAGCATCAGGACAGGAGCTAACTATGGCTACACCTTC.

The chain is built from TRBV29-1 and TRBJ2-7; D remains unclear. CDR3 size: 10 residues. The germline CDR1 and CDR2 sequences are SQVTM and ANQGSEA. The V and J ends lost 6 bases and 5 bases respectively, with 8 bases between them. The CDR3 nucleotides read TGCAGCGTAGGAGAAGACGAGCAGTACTTC. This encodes CSVGEDEQYF.

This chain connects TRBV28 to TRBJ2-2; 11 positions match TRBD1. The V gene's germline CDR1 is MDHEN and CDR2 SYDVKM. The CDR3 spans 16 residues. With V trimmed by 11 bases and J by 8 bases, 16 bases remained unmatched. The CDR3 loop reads CASRSGTGGPSGELFF. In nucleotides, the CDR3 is TGTGCCTCCCGATCCGGGACAGGGGGACCCTCAGGGGAGCTGTTTTTT.